These T cell receptor beta chains were read from a single sample in a study of T cells in Graves' hyperthyroidism and ophthalmopathy. TCRdb passed the multiplex PCR reads through MiXCR, listing each CDR3 protein once. The sample lists around 300,000 distinct CDR3 sequences; under 30% were seen once. What was sequenced was blood. Receptor source: a man between 35 and 55 years old with Graves' hyperthyroidism that later progressed to Graves' ophthalmopathy. Each CDR3 is given with its conserved first and last residue. Each record gives: CDR3 protein, CDR3 DNA, V gene, J gene, clone size, D gene. D genes are given only for firm matches. Clone size is shown for a subset of rows, as once, few, many or a class of expanded clone.

CASSPSEGGDYEQYF	TGTGCCAGCAGCCCTTCGGAGGGGGGGGATTACGAGCAGTACTTC	TRBV12-3/TRBV12-4	TRBJ2-7	NA	NA
CSVGAGGINQPQHF	TGCAGCGTTGGGGCAGGGGGAATCAATCAGCCCCAGCATTTT	TRBV29-1	TRBJ1-5	many	TRBD1
CASSFSEEVYGYTF	TGTGCCAGTAGTTTTAGCGAGGAGGTCTATGGCTACACCTTC	TRBV19	TRBJ1-2	many	NA
CASSLKGRVGTTRPEAFF	TGTGCCAGCAGTTTAAAAGGTAGAGTAGGAACAACCCGTCCTGAAGCTTTCTTT	TRBV6-2/TRBV6-3	TRBJ1-1	NA	NA
CASSSGLYGYTF	TGTGCCAGCAGCTCAGGTCTCTATGGCTACACCTTC	TRBV28	TRBJ1-2	many	NA
CASSPSPPTQYF	TGTGCCAGTAGTCCCTCCCCTCCGACCCAGTACTTC	TRBV19	TRBJ2-5	many	NA
CASSGLDSNQPQHF	TGTGCCAGCAGTGGACTTGATAGCAATCAGCCCCAGCATTTT	TRBV2	TRBJ1-5	many	NA
CSARRTGGANGYTF	TGCAGTGCCAGGAGGACAGGGGGCGCGAATGGCTACACCTTC	TRBV20-1	TRBJ1-2	many	TRBD1
CATSDSLRSTGELFF	TGTGCCACCAGTGATTCCCTGAGATCCACCGGGGAGCTGTTTTTT	TRBV24-1	TRBJ2-2	many	NA
CASSFPGAGYTF	TGTGCCAGCAGTTTTCCTGGGGCTGGCTACACCTTC	TRBV27	TRBJ1-2	many	NA
CASSFYICSAPAAGGYTF	NA	TRBV11-1	TRBJ1-2	NA	NA
CASGRGLGTSGRSGELFF	TGTGCCAGCGGTAGGGGGCTTGGGACTAGCGGGAGATCCGGGGAGCTGTTTTTT	TRBV9	TRBJ2-2	many	TRBD2
CASSIGMNTEAFF	TGTGCCAGCAGCATTGGCATGAACACTGAAGCTTTCTTT	TRBV14	TRBJ1-1	many	NA
CASSQPGLAEETQYF	TGTGCCAGCAGCCAGCCGGGACTAGCGGAAGAGACCCAGTACTTC	TRBV3-1	TRBJ2-5	many	TRBD2
CASRKGGGTGNTIYF	TGTGCCAGCAGAAAAGGAGGGGGAACTGGAAACACCATATATTTT	TRBV11-2	TRBJ1-3	many	NA
CASSQGSGGNIQYF	TGTGCCAGCAGCCAGGGGTCCGGAGGAAACATTCAGTACTTC	TRBV3-1	TRBJ2-4	few	NA
CSVEGQGVGETQYF	TGCAGCGTTGAAGGACAGGGGGTTGGGGAGACCCAGTACTTC	TRBV29-1	TRBJ2-5	many	TRBD1
CASNGQGSNIQYF	TGTGCCAGCAACGGACAGGGTTCCAACATTCAGTACTTC	TRBV28	TRBJ2-4	many	TRBD1
CAGGHRGEQYF	TGTGCCGGAGGCCATAGAGGCGAGCAGTACTTC	TRBV6-1	TRBJ2-7	NA	NA
CASSREGGTADTQYF	TGTGCCAGCAGCCGAGAGGGAGGGACGGCAGATACGCAGTATTTT	TRBV9	TRBJ2-3	many	TRBD2
CASSPAGGPYEQYF	TGTGCCAGCAGTCCAGCGGGAGGGCCCTACGAGCAGTACTTC	TRBV12-3/TRBV12-4	TRBJ2-7	many	TRBD2
CSARGAGTSAYEQYF	TGCAGCGCTAGAGGGGCGGGAACAAGCGCATACGAGCAGTACTTC	TRBV20-1	TRBJ2-7	NA	NA
CASSPDGGRNTEAFF	TGTGCCAGCAGCCCCGACGGAGGTCGGAACACTGAAGCTTTCTTT	TRBV7-9	TRBJ1-1	many	NA
CAISEIGFGFGAFF	TGTGCCATCAGTGAGATTGGTTTCGGGTTTGGTGCTTTCTTT	TRBV10-3	TRBJ1-1	many	NA
CASGLVPGTWLAEAFF	TGTGCTAGTGGTTTGGTACCCGGGACCTGGCTGGCTGAAGCTTTCTTT	TRBV12-5	TRBJ1-1	NA	NA
CASSVESPGELFF	TGTGCCAGCAGCGTAGAATCTCCCGGGGAGCTGTTTTTT	TRBV9	TRBJ2-2	many	NA
CASSLMETRSGELFF	TGTGCCAGCAGCTTAATGGAAACTAGATCCGGGGAGCTGTTTTTT	TRBV7-9	TRBJ2-2	many	NA
CASSYADSRSSYEQYF	TGTGCCAGCAGTTACGCAGACAGTAGGAGCTCCTACGAGCAGTACTTC	TRBV6-5	TRBJ2-7	many	NA
CASKGLEETQYF	TGTGCCAGTAAGGGACTAGAAGAGACCCAGTACTTC	TRBV7-6	TRBJ2-5	NA	TRBD2
CASNNPWGGSGELFF	TGTGCCAGCAATAACCCTTGGGGCGGGTCCGGGGAGCTGTTTTTT	TRBV6-2/TRBV6-3	TRBJ2-2	once	NA
CASSYSRGGGEQYF	TGTGCCAGCAGTTACTCGAGAGGGGGCGGCGAGCAGTACTTC	TRBV6-5	TRBJ2-7	NA	TRBD1
CAWSGQGWATEAFF	TGTGCCTGGAGCGGACAGGGCTGGGCCACTGAAGCTTTCTTT	TRBV30	TRBJ1-1	NA	TRBD1
CASSTGTGVYGYTF	TGTGCCAGCAGTACCGGGACAGGGGTTTATGGCTACACCTTC	TRBV6-2/TRBV6-3	TRBJ1-2	NA	TRBD1
CASSVGTRRGETQYF	TGTGCCAGCAGCGTCGGGACACGGAGAGGGGAGACCCAGTACTTC	TRBV9	TRBJ2-5	many	NA
CSASSPYEQYF	TGCAGTGCTAGTTCTCCTTACGAGCAGTACTTC	TRBV20-1	TRBJ2-7	many	NA
CSIVRTASYEQYF	TGCAGTATTGTTCGGACAGCTTCCTACGAGCAGTACTTC	TRBV29-1	TRBJ2-7	many	NA
CASSPTGNSGTEAFF	TGTGCCAGCAGCCCTACAGGGAATTCTGGCACTGAAGCTTTCTTT	TRBV7-2	TRBJ1-1	NA	NA
CASRGDLNQPQHF	TGTGCCAGCAGAGGGGACCTAAATCAGCCCCAGCATTTT	TRBV12-3/TRBV12-4	TRBJ1-5	many	NA
CASSLGGHWGYGYTF	TGTGCCAGCAGTTTGGGGGGACATTGGGGCTATGGCTACACCTTC	TRBV12-3/TRBV12-4	TRBJ1-2	NA	NA
CASSPPMNFYGYTF	TGTGCCAGCAGCCCCCCCATGAACTTCTATGGCTACACCTTC	TRBV28	TRBJ1-2	many	NA
CSFSPGQDYEQYF	TGCAGCTTTTCACCGGGACAGGACTACGAGCAGTACTTC	TRBV20-1	TRBJ2-7	NA	TRBD1
CATASPMVSYEQYF	TGTGCCACCGCCTCCCCGATGGTCTCCTACGAGCAGTACTTC	TRBV15	TRBJ2-7	many	NA
CASSVQMGIETQYF	TGTGCCAGCAGTGTTCAAATGGGGATAGAGACCCAGTACTTC	TRBV10-3	TRBJ2-5	NA	NA
CSARSMGRGSDGYTF	TGCAGTGCTAGGAGTATGGGCAGGGGCTCGGACGGCTACACCTTC	TRBV20-1	TRBJ1-2	NA	NA
CASRNSGTLGTQYF	TGTGCCAGCAGGAATAGCGGGACCTTGGGGACCCAGTACTTC	TRBV2	TRBJ2-5	few	TRBD2
CASSSGSVYEQYF	TGTGCCAGCAGTAGCGGGAGTGTCTACGAGCAGTACTTC	TRBV9	TRBJ2-7	NA	TRBD2
CSARGDTEAFF	TGCAGTGCTAGAGGCGACACTGAAGCTTTCTTT	TRBV20-1	TRBJ1-1	many	NA